What follows are 19 T cell receptor beta chains derived from one specimen sequenced in a study of post-analysis software for immune sequencing data. No antigens are known for them. General study findings and limits: Controls showed lower frequencies than patients for roughly 5 TRBV segments, and TRBV5-6, TRBV5-1 and TRBV20-1 were among these.

The library was made from cDNA and included unique molecular identifiers. TCRdb re-called the PCR reads through MiXCR, storing one row per CDR3 protein. The sample records some 700,000 distinct CDR3 sequences, approximately 59% being singletons. The specimen was blood. These receptors all come from a girl aged 2 to 9 with multiple sclerosis.

Remarks on this clonotype: At one end, the junction sequence differs from germline, possibly due to a read error. The chain joins TRBV20-1 to TRBJ2-4; D gene uncertain. With the DNA end fitting TRBJ2-7 better, the J assignment may be wrong. CDR3 length: 13 amino acids. Per germline, CDR1 DFQATT and CDR2 SNEGSKA (reference sequence). CDR3 loop: CGAIYERLGEQYF. The CDR3 DNA sequence: TGCGGTGCTATCTATGAGAGATTGGGCGAGCAGTACTTC.

This clonotype turned up a few times. The gene calls are TRBV29-1 and TRBJ2-5, with 14 bases aligning to TRBD2. Germline assignment: CDR1 SQVTM and CDR2 ANQGSEA. The V and J ends lost 7 bases and 3 bases, in that order; junction bases with no gene match: 10. This CDR3 has 16 residues. The CDR3 DNA follows: TGCAGCGCTGGACTAGCGGGGGGTACGTCTAAAGAGACCCAGTACTTC. Translated, it gives CSAGLAGGTSKETQYF.

The rearrangement links TRBV7-8 to TRBJ2-4; D remains unclear. The assigned J gene may be wrong: the sequence end matches TRBJ2-5 better. Looked up from germline, CDR1 is SGHVS and CDR2 is FQNEAQ. The CDR3 length is 12 residues. The CDR3 region has the DNA TGTGCCAGCAGCTTTCACCGAGAGACCCAGTACTTC. Its protein is CASSFHRETQYF.

The V call is TRBV5-1, the J call TRBJ1-4; TRBD1 aligns across 10 bases. Germline V gives CDR1 SGHRS, CDR2 YFSETQ. CDR3 length: 16 amino acids. V was clipped by 4 bases and J by 7 bases; unmatched bases: 10. CDR3 bases: TGCGCCAGCAGCAGATCCCGGGACAGGGGTGGTGAAAAACTGTTTTTT. Translation: CASSRSRDRGGEKLFF. Based on the CDR3 plus reference TRBV5-1 and TRBJ1-4, the full variable domain is KAGVTQTPRYLIKTRGQQVTLSCSPISGHRSVSWYQQTPGQGLQFLFEYFSETQRNKGNFPGRFSGRQFSNSRSEMNVSTLELGDSALYLCASSRSRDRGGEKLFFGSGTQLSVL.

This clonotype was counted a few times. The chain is built from TRBV5-1 and TRBJ2-1; D may be TRBD1 (6 bases). Between the trimmed V and J ends, which lost 3 bases and 4 bases, there was a span of 14 bases. Germline V gene data show CDR1 as SGHRS and CDR2 as YFSETQ. The CDR3 runs to 15 residues. In DNA form, the CDR3 reads TGCGCCAGCAGCTCTGGGACACCCTCGTACAATGAGCAGTTCTTC. Translating it yields CASSSGTPSYNEQFF. The complete variable domain, with remaining parts taken from reference TRBV5-1 and TRBJ2-1, reads KAGVTQTPRYLIKTRGQQVTLSCSPISGHRSVSWYQQTPGQGLQFLFEYFSETQRNKGNFPGRFSGRQFSNSRSEMNVSTLELGDSALYLCASSSGTPSYNEQFFGPGTRLTVL.

The CDR3 sequence is CASSPPQESYGYTF. For the CDR3, the DNA is TGTGCCAGCAGCCCGCCGCAGGAGAGCTATGGCTACACCTTC. The chain uses TRBV7-9 and TRBJ1-2; D unclear. The CDR3 loop spans 14 amino acids. Germline loops: CDR1 SEHNR, CDR2 FQNEAQ (reference sequence). Trimming removed 5 bases from V and 4 bases from J, with 14 bases in between.

The rearrangement links TRBV20-1 to TRBJ2-1; weak D call: TRBD2 (6 bases). The germline V gene encodes CDR1 DFQATT and CDR2 SNEGSKA (reference sequence). CDR3 length equals 13 residues. V lost 3 bases to trimming and J lost 5 bases, with 11 bases between them. CDR3 nucleotide sequence: TGCAGTGCTAGCTTGATAGCGGACAATGAGCAGTTCTTC. It is translated as CSASLIADNEQFF.

The sample holds a few counts of this clonotype. The DNA of the CDR3 is TGCAGTGCTAGAGACTCTTCTAGCTACGAGCAGTACTTC. This codes for CSARDSSSYEQYF. This sequence joins TRBV20-1 and TRBJ2-7; no reliable D call. Per germline, CDR1 DFQATT and CDR2 SNEGSKA (reference sequence). V was shortened by 0 bases and J by 3 bases, with 9 bases between the two germline ends. The CDR3 spans 13 residues.

The genes are TRBV27 and TRBJ2-3; 7 bases are shared with TRBD2. The ends lost 6 bases at V and 0 bases at J; junction bases unmatched: 6. The V gene's germline CDR1 is MNHEY and CDR2 SMNVEV (reference sequence). This CDR3 is 15 amino acids long. This CDR3 is CASRRGYGSTDTQYF. CDR3 DNA: TGTGCCAGCAGGCGGGGGTACGGTAGCACAGATACGCAGTATTTT.

The gene calls are TRBV12-3 or TRBV12-4 and TRBJ2-1; possibly TRBD2 for D (6 bases). The germline V and J ends were trimmed by 6 bases and 13 bases, with 19 bases remaining between them. The CDR3 is 13 residues long. The DNA of the CDR3 is TGTGCCAGCAGCCCTTCGACTCTAGCGCCCCAGTTCTTC. Encoded protein: CASSPSTLAPQFF.

The chain uses TRBV5-1 and TRBJ2-1, with D perhaps matching TRBD1 (5 bases). The germline V and J ends were trimmed by 0 bases and 2 bases, with 12 bases remaining between them. CDR3 size: 16 residues. CDR1 is SGHRS and CDR2 is YFSETQ in the germline V gene. The CDR3 nucleotides are TGCGCCAGCAGCTTGGCTGGGGCTTCCCCCTACAATGAGCAGTTCTTC. Translation gives CASSLAGASPYNEQFF.

The rearrangement links TRBV20-1 to TRBJ1-2; tentative D call: TRBD1 (6 bases). Germline lookup yields CDR1 DFQATT and CDR2 SNEGSKA (reference sequence). Trimming took off 1 base at V and 4 bases at J, with 10 bases between the two ends. The CDR3 spans 13 residues. CDR3 loop: CSARGGGGYGYTF. For the CDR3, the DNA is TGCAGTGCTAGAGGTGGAGGGGGCTATGGCTACACCTTC.

The genes are TRBV12-3 or TRBV12-4 and TRBJ2-2; TRBD2 agrees at 8 bases. The V segment lost 9 bases and the J segment 4 bases; nucleotides outside the gene matches: 10. The CDR3 covers 15 residues. This CDR3 is CASRESGRGTGELFF. The CDR3 DNA reads as TGTGCCAGTCGCGAAAGCGGGAGAGGCACCGGGGAGCTGTTTTTT.

A single count supports this clonotype. The chain carries TRBV6-2 or TRBV6-3 and TRBJ1-2, with D uncertain. Looked up from germline, CDR1 is MNHEY and CDR2 is SVGEGT. The CDR3 has 12 amino acids. With 6 bases removed from V and 5 bases from J, the gap between germline ends came to 10 bases. CDR3 in amino acids: CASSNDGYGYTF. The CDR3, as DNA: TGTGCCAGCAGCAACGACGGGTATGGCTACACCTTC.

The table lists this clonotype with a few counts. CDR3 nucleotide sequence: TGTGCCAGCAGTCCTCAGAATTTCTATGGCTACACCTTC. Translated: CASSPQNFYGYTF. The chain recombines TRBV12-3 or TRBV12-4 with TRBJ1-2, with D uncertain. The V end was cut by 5 bases, the J end by 4 bases, with 11 bases between. The CDR3 is 13 amino acids.

CDR3 sequence: CASSLASPHNEQFF. In DNA, the CDR3 is TGCGCCAGCAGCTTGGCCTCCCCCCACAATGAGCAGTTCTTC. The chain carries TRBV5-1 and TRBJ2-1; no firm D call. V was pared by 0 bases and J by 5 bases, with 9 bases between. This CDR3 is 14 amino acids long. Germline V lookup: CDR1 SGHRS, CDR2 YFSETQ. Combining the CDR3 with reference TRBV5-1 and TRBJ2-1 gives the whole variable domain KAGVTQTPRYLIKTRGQQVTLSCSPISGHRSVSWYQQTPGQGLQFLFEYFSETQRNKGNFPGRFSGRQFSNSRSEMNVSTLELGDSALYLCASSLASPHNEQFFGPGTRLTVL.

The chain couples TRBV4-3 to TRBJ2-5, with D maybe TRBD1 (6 bases). The CDR3 covers 16 residues. V was cut by 1 base and J by 4 bases, with 16 bases left in between. Germline CDR1 is LGHNA and CDR2 is YSLEER. This CDR3 is CASSQGGRGSGETQYF. The CDR3 DNA is TGCGCCAGCAGCCAAGGTGGCAGGGGATCGGGAGAGACCCAGTACTTC.

The chain couples TRBV12-3 or TRBV12-4 to TRBJ2-3; the D is unclear. This CDR3 is built from 13 residues. The V end was cut by 6 bases, the J end by 6 bases, with 13 bases between. CDR3 loop: CASRSVPHDTQYF. The DNA for the CDR3 is TGTGCCAGCAGATCCGTCCCCCACGATACGCAGTATTTT.

This clonotype was found a few times. For the CDR3, the DNA is TGCAGTGCTCCAAAAGCCTCTAGCGGGAGTCGGTACGAGCAGTACTTC. Translation: CSAPKASSGSRYEQYF. The rearrangement uses TRBV20-1 and TRBJ2-7, with 10 nucleotides matching TRBD2. This CDR3 is built from 16 residues. Germline CDR1 DFQATT, CDR2 SNEGSKA (reference sequence). J was trimmed by 4 bases and V by 5 bases; bases with no gene match: 14.